The 28 T cell receptor beta chains in this list originate from one sample, sequenced in a study of blood T cell repertoires in COVID-19. The assay was immunoSEQ multiplex PCR, and TCRdb's table has in-frame clones only and misses some. The top ten hold 1.4% of the sample, which has hundreds of thousands of clones, roughly 88% seen once. The material sequenced was peripheral blood. Source of these receptors: a young woman with active or convalescent COVID-19.

J is TRBJ1-2 and V is TRBV29-1; weak D call: TRBD1 (5 bases). The ends were cut back, 4 bases at V and 5 bases at J, with 14 bases in the middle. The CDR3 length is 13 residues. Germline V gene sequence: CDR1 SQVTM, CDR2 ANQGSEA. In nucleotides, the CDR3 is TGCAGCGTTGCAATGGTAGGGGAATATGGCTACACCTTC. Its protein is CSVAMVGEYGYTF.

This clone was detected once. The rearrangement uses TRBV4-1 and TRBJ2-5; the match to TRBD2 covers 11 bases. V lost 4 bases and J lost 0; bases outside the gene matches: 7. Germline loops: CDR1 MGHRA, CDR2 YSYEKL. CDR3 length: 17 amino acids. CDR3 loop: CASSPRLAGTYQETQYF. In DNA form, the CDR3 reads TGCGCCAGCAGCCCCAGACTAGCGGGGACGTACCAAGAGACCCAGTACTTC.

The gene calls are TRBV19 and TRBJ1-1, with 7 bases fitting TRBD1. CDR3 size: 16 residues. CDR1 is LNHDA and CDR2 is SQIVND in the germline V gene (reference sequence). J gave up 0 bases and V 3 bases, and 7 bases lay outside the gene matches. DNA of the CDR3: TGTGCCAGTAGTATTTGGGACAGTACTATGAACACTGAAGCTTTCTTT. This translates into CASSIWDSTMNTEAFF.

This clone was detected once. The genes are TRBV19 and TRBJ1-5; D not resolved. V gave up 3 bases and J gave up 5 bases, with 8 bases separating them. This CDR3 comprises 13 residues. Germline CDR1 reads LNHDA; CDR2 reads SQIVND (reference sequence). The DNA of the CDR3 is TGTGCCAGTAGTATCCCCCCATATCAGCCCCAGCATTTT. Translated, it gives CASSIPPYQPQHF.

This chain connects TRBV5-6 to TRBJ1-1; D might be TRBD1 (5 bases). V was trimmed by 2 bases and J by 8 bases, leaving 13 bases between them. Per germline, CDR1 SGHDT and CDR2 YYEEEE. This CDR3 has 13 residues. The CDR3 loop is CASSFIIGGEAFF. The CDR3 region has the DNA TGTGCCAGCAGCTTCATCATCGGGGGAGAAGCTTTCTTT.

This sequence joins TRBV2 and TRBJ1-1; TRBD1 aligns across 7 bases. V shed 7 bases, J shed 5 bases, and the junction held 7 bases outside the gene matches. The CDR3 sequence is 13 residues long. Per the germline V gene, CDR1 is SNHLY and CDR2 is FYNNEI. Here the CDR3 DNA reads TGTGCCAGCAATAGACAGGGAAAAACTGAAGCTTTCTTT. Translated, it gives CASNRQGKTEAFF.

This clone turned up a few times. The rearrangement uses TRBV7-9 and TRBJ2-2; D call uncertain. The V gene lost 5 bases and the J gene lost 3 bases, with 4 bases spanning the gap. Looked up from germline, CDR1 is SEHNR and CDR2 is FQNEAQ (reference sequence). This CDR3 has 12 amino acids. CDR3 sequence reads: CASSPYTGELFF. CDR3 DNA: TGTGCCAGCAGCCCCTACACCGGGGAGCTGTTTTTT.

This chain connects TRBV2 to TRBJ2-2; 7 nucleotides line up with TRBD1. The CDR3 sequence is 18 residues long. V lost 5 bases and J lost 4; bases outside the gene matches: 16. Germline loops: CDR1 SNHLY, CDR2 FYNNEI. The DNA of the CDR3 is TGTGCCAGCAGTTCCCCCTCGGGACAGTTAGGACGCACCGGGGAGCTGTTTTTT. Translating it yields CASSSPSGQLGRTGELFF.

A few counts support this clone. The genes are TRBV5-1 and TRBJ2-2; TRBD1 aligns across 9 bases. Germline values: CDR1 SGHRS, CDR2 YFSETQ. After removal of 3 bases from V and 6 bases from J, the junction contained 3 bases not matched to a gene. CDR3 length: 14 amino acids. The CDR3 reads CASSYGQGSGELFF. CDR3 nucleotide sequence: TGCGCCAGCAGCTACGGACAGGGGTCCGGGGAGCTGTTTTTT. The full variable domain, completed using reference TRBV5-1 and TRBJ2-2, is KAGVTQTPRYLIKTRGQQVTLSCSPISGHRSVSWYQQTPGQGLQFLFEYFSETQRNKGNFPGRFSGRQFSNSRSEMNVSTLELGDSALYLCASSYGQGSGELFFGEGSRLTVL.

The rearrangement joins TRBV19 to TRBJ1-1; D is uncertain. V gave up 4 bases and J gave up 1 base, with 7 bases separating them. Looked up from germline, CDR1 is LNHDA and CDR2 is SQIVND (reference sequence). The CDR3 has 13 amino acids. CDR3 protein: CASSTNWNTEAFF. For the CDR3, the DNA is TGTGCCAGTAGTACTAATTGGAACACTGAAGCTTTCTTT.

The gene calls are TRBV5-6 and TRBJ2-7; perhaps TRBD2 as D (5 bases). V gave up 6 bases and J gave up 0 bases, with 19 bases separating them. From germline, CDR1 is SGHDT and CDR2 YYEEEE. This CDR3 is built from 16 residues. The CDR3 coding sequence is TGTGCCAGCATTGAATCATGGGAGCCAAGCTCCTACGAGCAGTACTTC. Its protein product is CASIESWEPSSYEQYF.

The gene calls are TRBV6-1 and TRBJ1-6; no definite D call. CDR1 is MNHNS, CDR2 SASEGT, per germline. V lost 2 bases to trimming and J lost 11 bases, with 13 bases between them. The CDR3 consists of 14 residues. CDR3 amino acids: CASSELHPSAPLHF. CDR3 bases: TGTGCCAGCAGTGAATTGCATCCCTCAGCACCCCTCCACTTT.

The chain combines TRBV27 with TRBJ2-1; the D is unclear. V lost 4 bases and J 9 bases, leaving 7 bases between the germline ends. The CDR3 totals 11 residues. CDR1 and CDR2 (germline): MNHEY, SMNVEV (reference sequence). The CDR3 protein is CASSSYGEQFF. The CDR3 bases are TGTGCCAGCAGTTCCTATGGTGAGCAGTTCTTC.

The rearrangement links TRBV7-8 to TRBJ1-2; weak D call: TRBD1 (6 bases). This CDR3 has 13 amino acids. V was trimmed by 5 bases and J by 6 bases, leaving 13 bases between them. The V gene's germline CDR1 is SGHVS and CDR2 FQNEAQ. CDR3 sequence reads: CASSLGGVHGYTF. CDR3 bases: TGTGCCAGCAGCCTAGGGGGGGTCCATGGCTACACCTTC. The complete variable domain, with remaining parts taken from reference TRBV7-8 and TRBJ1-2, reads GAGVSQSPRYKVAKRGQDVALRCDPISGHVSLFWYQQALGQGPEFLTYFQNEAQLDKSGLPSDRFFAERPEGSVSTLKIQRTQQEDSAVYLCASSLGGVHGYTFGSGTRLTVV.

CDR3 region: CASSLVAASADTQYF. In nucleotides, the CDR3 is TGTGCCAGCAGCTTGGTGGCGGCCAGTGCAGATACGCAGTATTTT. The chain carries TRBV5-4 and TRBJ2-3; D gene unclear. Trimming cost V 0 bases and J 4 bases, with 12 bases left between them. In germline, CDR1 is SGHNT, CDR2 YYREEE (reference sequence). This CDR3 has 15 amino acids.

The rearrangement joins TRBV2 to TRBJ2-1; 8 bases map to TRBD1. The CDR3 totals 13 residues. V lost 7 bases, J lost 5 bases, and 4 bases stayed unmatched. Germline CDR1 is SNHLY and CDR2 is FYNNEI. This chain's CDR3 is CASNEDRDNEQFF. In DNA, the CDR3 is TGTGCCAGCAACGAGGACAGGGACAATGAGCAGTTCTTC.

This rearrangement joins TRBV10-3 to TRBJ2-7; 11 bases map to TRBD1. V trimming: 2 bases; J trimming: 6 bases; junction bases outside the gene matches: 0. CDR3 length equals 13 residues. Germline CDR1 reads ENHRY; CDR2 reads SYGVKD. The CDR3 DNA follows: TGTGCCATCAGTGAGGGACAGGGGGCCGAGCAGTACTTC. Protein product: CAISEGQGAEQYF.

The chain employs TRBV27 and TRBJ2-3; no firm D call. Trimming took off 2 bases at V and 9 bases at J, with 15 bases between the two ends. This CDR3 spans 14 amino acids. Germline V CDR1 and CDR2: MNHEY, SMNVEV (reference sequence). CDR3 in amino acids: CASSLGPFIGTQYF. The CDR3 nucleotides are TGTGCCAGCAGTTTAGGGCCGTTCATCGGAACGCAGTATTTT.

V is TRBV5-1 and J is TRBJ2-3, with D tentatively TRBD1 (6 bases). The CDR3 sequence is 15 residues long. Trimming shortened V by 6 bases and J by 4 bases, and 18 bases separated the two germline ends. Looked up from germline, CDR1 is SGHRS and CDR2 is YFSETQ. CDR3 sequence reads: CASTLQGIAPDTQYF. CDR3 nucleotide sequence: TGCGCCAGCACTCTACAGGGAATAGCTCCAGATACGCAGTATTTT.

This chain links TRBV5-1 with TRBJ2-5, with D possibly matching TRBD1 (6 bases). This CDR3 has 15 residues. V gave up 0 bases and J gave up 2 bases, with 11 bases separating them. CDR1 SGHRS and CDR2 YFSETQ come from the germline V gene. The CDR3: CASSLGGGQQETQYF. CDR3 sequence (DNA): TGCGCCAGCAGCTTGGGGGGCGGACAGCAAGAGACCCAGTACTTC.

J is TRBJ1-5 and V is TRBV4-1, with 7 nucleotides matching TRBD1. This CDR3 comprises 16 residues. Germline V gene data show CDR1 as MGHRA and CDR2 as YSYEKL. V dropped 1 base and J dropped 0; count of bases not matched to a gene: 3. DNA of the CDR3: TGCGCCAGCAGCCAAGGACAGGGATATAGCAATCAGCCCCAGCATTTT. Protein sequence: CASSQGQGYSNQPQHF.

The chain links TRBV2 to TRBJ2-7, with 10 bases that match TRBD2. CDR1 and CDR2 from the germline V gene are SNHLY and FYNNEI. The length of the CDR3 is 14 residues. The ends lost 7 bases at V and 1 base at J; junction bases unmatched: 4. DNA for the CDR3: TGTGCCAGCACCCCGGGACTAGCGTCCTACGAGCAGTACTTC. Translating it yields CASTPGLASYEQYF.

This chain links TRBV27 with TRBJ1-3; 9 bases match TRBD1. The CDR3 consists of 17 residues. With 6 bases clipped from V and 4 bases from J, the junction kept 13 bases outside the gene matches. Germline lookup yields CDR1 MNHEY and CDR2 SMNVEV (reference sequence). The CDR3 DNA reads TGTGCCAGCAGGGCTGAGACACCGGGACAGGGAGGAAACACCATATATTTT. The encoded protein is CASRAETPGQGGNTIYF.

The chain recombines TRBV18 with TRBJ1-1, with TRBD1 matching over 9 bases. The CDR3 loop spans 14 amino acids. J gave up 6 bases and V 2 bases, and 4 bases lay outside the gene matches. Germline V CDR1 and CDR2: KGHSH, LQKENI. The CDR3 protein is CASSPGTGSSEAFF. CDR3 DNA sequence: TGTGCCAGCTCACCAGGGACAGGGAGTTCTGAAGCTTTCTTT.

The gene calls are TRBV20-1 and TRBJ2-1; a weak D match, TRBD2 (6 bases). CDR1 is DFQATT and CDR2 is SNEGSKA in the germline V gene (reference sequence). The CDR3 sequence is 13 residues long. The V end was cut by 3 bases, the J end by 9 bases, with 15 bases between. The CDR3 loop is CSASTGEGGEQFF. The CDR3 coding sequence is TGCAGTGCTAGTACGGGAGAAGGAGGTGAGCAGTTCTTC.

The chain recombines TRBV6-5 with TRBJ2-2; maybe TRBD1 (6 bases). The CDR3 consists of 13 residues. Germline values: CDR1 MNHEY, CDR2 SVGAGI. The V and J ends lost 6 bases and 1 base respectively, with 6 bases between them. The CDR3 is CASRTGNTGELFF. In DNA, the CDR3 is TGTGCCAGCAGGACAGGGAACACCGGGGAGCTGTTTTTT.

This chain joins TRBV29-1 and TRBJ2-3; 7 bases fit TRBD1. In germline, CDR1 is SQVTM, CDR2 ANQGSEA. CDR3 size: 11 residues. J was trimmed by 6 bases and V by 7 bases; bases with no gene match: 4. The CDR3 nucleotides are TGCAGCGAGACGACAGGGGATACGCAGTATTTT. Amino acid sequence: CSETTGDTQYF.

This clone was detected once. The chain is built from TRBV9 and TRBJ2-7; 7 nucleotides align to TRBD2. The CDR3 is made up of 12 amino acids. The V gene end was trimmed by 3 bases and the J gene end by 12 bases; junction bases not matched to a gene: 9. CDR1 and CDR2 (germline): SGDLS, YYNGEE. Written as DNA, the CDR3 is TGTGCCAGCAGCGGAACGGGAGGAAGATTGTACTTC. Translation: CASSGTGGRLYF.